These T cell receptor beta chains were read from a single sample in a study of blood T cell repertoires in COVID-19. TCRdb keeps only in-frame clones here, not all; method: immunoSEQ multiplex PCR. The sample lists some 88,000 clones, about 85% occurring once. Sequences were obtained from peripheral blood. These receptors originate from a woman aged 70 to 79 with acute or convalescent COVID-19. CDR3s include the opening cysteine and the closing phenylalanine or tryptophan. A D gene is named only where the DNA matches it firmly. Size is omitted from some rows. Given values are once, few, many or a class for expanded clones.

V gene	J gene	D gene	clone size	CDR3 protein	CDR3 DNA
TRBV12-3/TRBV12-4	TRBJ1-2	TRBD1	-	CATQTGRYGYTF	TGTGCCACCCAGACAGGGCGGTATGGCTACACCTTC
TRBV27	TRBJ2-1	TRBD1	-	CASSLWAQQGALEQFF	TGTGCCAGCAGTTTATGGGCCCAACAGGGGGCGCTTGAGCAGTTCTTC
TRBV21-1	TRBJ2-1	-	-	CASSKVCGRIYNEQFF	TGTGCCAGCAGCAAAGTATGCGGGAGAATCTACAATGAGCAGTTCTTC
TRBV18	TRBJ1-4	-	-	CASSRENEKLFF	TGTGCCAGCTCAAGAGAGAATGAAAAACTGTTTTTT
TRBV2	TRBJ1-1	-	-	CASSGFGPSIGNTEAFF	TGTGCCAGCAGTGGGTTTGGGCCCAGTATCGGGAACACTGAAGCTTTCTTT
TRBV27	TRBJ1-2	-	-	CASSLSSNGGSYTF	TGTGCCAGCAGTTTATCTTCTAACGGCGGGAGCTACACCTTC
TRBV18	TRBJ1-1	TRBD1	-	CASSSTRDRGSTEAFF	TGTGCCAGCTCATCGACCCGGGACAGGGGAAGTACTGAAGCTTTCTTT
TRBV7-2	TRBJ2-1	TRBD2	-	CASSSGLAGDTQFF	TGTGCCAGCAGCTCGGGACTAGCGGGGGACACGCAGTTCTTC
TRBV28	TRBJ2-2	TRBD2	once	CASSLIGRATGELFF	TGTGCCAGCAGTTTGATCGGGAGGGCCACCGGGGAGCTGTTTTTT
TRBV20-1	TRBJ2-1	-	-	CSASSDSGYNEQFF	TGCAGTGCTAGTTCAGATAGCGGCTACAATGAGCAGTTCTTC
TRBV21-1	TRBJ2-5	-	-	CASSKVGELTGPVQETQYF	TGTGCCAGCAGCAAAGTCGGTGAACTAACAGGTCCCGTGCAAGAGACCCAGTACTTC
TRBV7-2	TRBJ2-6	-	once	CASSPATGTGANVLTF	TGTGCCAGCAGCCCCGCCACAGGGACTGGGGCCAACGTCCTGACTTTC
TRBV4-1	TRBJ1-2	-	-	CASSWPQGNYGYTF	TGCGCCAGCAGCTGGCCCCAGGGCAACTATGGCTACACCTTC
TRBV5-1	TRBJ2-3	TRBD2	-	CASSLTSGRAPTDTQYF	TGCGCCAGCAGCTTGACTAGCGGGAGGGCCCCGACAGATACGCAGTATTTT
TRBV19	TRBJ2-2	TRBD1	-	CASSVDRATGELFF	TGTGCCAGTAGTGTGGACAGGGCCACCGGGGAGCTGTTTTTT
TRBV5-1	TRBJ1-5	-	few	CASSRGSNQPQHF	TGCGCCAGCAGCAGGGGGAGTAATCAGCCCCAGCATTTT
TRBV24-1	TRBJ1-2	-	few	CATSGRYGYTF	TGTGCCACCAGTGGGAGATATGGCTACACCTTC
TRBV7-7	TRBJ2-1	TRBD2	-	CASSKTGLAAHNEQFF	TGTGCCAGCAGCAAAACGGGACTAGCGGCTCACAATGAGCAGTTCTTC
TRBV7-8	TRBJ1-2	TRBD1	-	CASTSRQGAGGYTF	TGTGCCAGCACCTCAAGACAGGGGGCCGGTGGCTACACCTTC
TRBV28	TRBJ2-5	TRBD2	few	CASSFLSGGALETQYF	TGTGCCAGCAGTTTCCTAAGCGGGGGGGCCCTAGAGACCCAGTACTTC
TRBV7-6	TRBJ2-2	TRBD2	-	CASTTSGGAFGELFF	TGTGCCAGCACTACTAGCGGGGGGGCCTTCGGGGAGCTGTTTTTT
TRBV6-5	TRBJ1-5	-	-	CASRQTGKPQHF	TGTGCCAGCAGACAAACAGGTAAACCCCAGCATTTT
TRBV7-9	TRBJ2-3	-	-	CASSSPRGDTQYF	TGTGCCAGCAGTTCACCGAGGGGGGATACGCAGTATTTT
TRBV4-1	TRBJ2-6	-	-	CASSQGLQQVPGSGANVLTF	TGCGCCAGCAGCCAAGGACTTCAGCAGGTACCAGGGTCTGGGGCCAACGTCCTGACTTTC
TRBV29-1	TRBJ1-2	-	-	CSVDKGVNYGYTF	TGCAGCGTTGACAAGGGGGTTAACTATGGCTACACCTTC
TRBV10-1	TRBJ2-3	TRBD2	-	CASSDPQPGLPVDTQYF	TGCGCCAGCAGTGACCCGCAACCGGGACTACCAGTAGATACGCAGTATTTT
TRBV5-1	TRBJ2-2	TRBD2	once	CASRGGLAAMNTGELFF	TGCGCCAGCAGGGGGGGACTAGCGGCCATGAACACCGGGGAGCTGTTTTTT
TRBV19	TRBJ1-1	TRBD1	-	CASSADRGGTEAFF	TGTGCCAGTAGTGCGGACAGGGGGGGAACTGAAGCTTTCTTT
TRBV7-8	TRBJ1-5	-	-	CASSFEENQPQHF	TGTGCCAGCAGCTTTGAGGAAAATCAGCCCCAGCATTTT
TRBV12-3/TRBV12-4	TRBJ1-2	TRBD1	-	CASSLVQGQGYTF	TGTGCCAGCAGTTTGGTACAGGGGCAAGGCTACACCTTC